Detailed here is one T cell receptor (beta chain). PCR amplification relied on 60 Vbeta primers (plus 13 Jbeta primers). TCRdb's table, derived via immunoSEQ multiplex PCR, lists solely in-frame clones and lacks some. The sample includes 35,000 to 45,000 clones. The data derive from a study of cytomegalovirus exposure and HLA in healthy donors. Germline V gene sequence: CDR1 MRHNA, CDR2 SNTAGT. The CDR3 is 19 residues long. Losses at the gene ends were 2 bases for V and 7 bases for J; bases not matched to a gene: 12. The gene calls are TRBV6-4 and TRBJ1-6; 12 nucleotides agree with TRBD1. The origin of this receptor is a woman in her 30s in good health and CMV-seropositive. The sequenced material came from PBMCs. The CDR3 loop is CASSDHGPGQGARNSPLHF. Written as DNA, the CDR3 is TGTGCCAGCAGTGACCACGGGCCGGGACAGGGGGCTAGAAATTCACCCCTCCACTTT.